This T cell receptor (beta chain) emerged from a study of cytomegalovirus exposure and HLA in healthy donors. Regarding the study as a whole: Some segments of the V type, notably TRBV6-2 and TRBV6-3, were excluded as indistinguishable. Using a false discovery rate of 0.05, a later analysis showed that about 16,000 TCR beta sequences were associated with HLA alleles. Through in vitro validation, three CMV-associated chains were shown to be specific for CMV antigens.

Note on this clone: The antigen remains undetermined.

Germline-derived CDR1 and CDR2 are LNHDA and SQIVND (reference sequence). The CDR3 is 13 residues long. With V trimmed by 10 bases and J by 4 bases, 6 bases remained unmatched. It was with 60 Vbeta and 13 Jbeta primers that the PCR ran. TCRdb's copy holds only in-frame clones and misses some; the assay was immunoSEQ multiplex PCR. Among approximately 160,000 clones, around 63% were seen once, and the ten largest hold 3.5% to 5.5%. This TCR was recovered from a woman younger than 30 in good health and CMV-seropositive. Material for sequencing was PBMCs. The chain links TRBV19 to TRBJ2-7, with 11 bases fitting TRBD2. The CDR3 loop is CATSGLAAYEQYF. CDR3 in DNA: TGTGCCACCTCGGGACTAGCGGCGTACGAGCAGTACTTC. Supplemented by reference TRBV19 and TRBJ2-7, the full variable domain reads DGGITQSPKYLFRKEGQNVTLSCEQNLNHDAMYWYRQDPGQGLRLIYYSQIVNDFQKGDIAEGYSVSREKKESFPLTVTSAQKNPTAFYLCATSGLAAYEQYFGPGTRLTVT.